Following are 19 T cell receptor beta chains from one sample sequenced in a study of blood T cells in healthy people across ages. Primed by a sample-barcoded 5' primer and a J-beta primer mix, a second PCR proceeded for 7 to 11 cycles. TCRdb redid the calling of the 5' RACE reads with MiXCR, one entry per CDR3 protein. The repertoire holds fewer than 700,000 distinct CDR3 sequences, with 47% as singletons. Sequenced sample: blood. The receptors stem from an elderly man in good health.

The chain links TRBV27 to TRBJ2-5, with 7 bases lining up with TRBD1. The V segment lost 4 bases and the J segment 11 bases; nucleotides outside the gene matches: 19. Germline CDR1 is MNHEY and CDR2 is SMNVEV (reference sequence). The CDR3 extends over 16 amino acids. The CDR3 nucleotides are TGTGCCAGCAGTTCCGGGACCCCCAGGGGGAACAATGAGCAGTACTTC. Its translation: CASSSGTPRGNNEQYF.

The chain is built from TRBV7-2 and TRBJ2-5, with TRBD2 identical over 14 bases. The CDR3 spans 19 residues. After removal of 1 base from V and 7 bases from J, the junction contained 14 bases not matched to a gene. The V gene's germline CDR1 is SGHTA and CDR2 FQGNSA. CDR3 bases: TGTGCCAGCAGCTTAGGTCCCCGACTAGCGGGAGGGCCTAGGGGGACCCAGTACTTC. This translates into CASSLGPRLAGGPRGTQYF.

The CDR3 bases are TGCAGTGCGGTTAGGACAGGGGTCGGAAACTATGGCTACACCTTC. Translating gives CSAVRTGVGNYGYTF. The gene calls are TRBV20-1 and TRBJ1-2, with 9 bases aligning to TRBD1. V lost 6 bases, J lost 2 bases, and 10 bases stayed unmatched. Per germline, CDR1 DFQATT and CDR2 SNEGSKA (reference sequence). The CDR3 length is 15 residues.

The rearrangement uses TRBV2 and TRBJ1-2; no clear D. The CDR3 totals 15 residues. Germline V lookup: CDR1 SNHLY, CDR2 FYNNEI. Trimming left V 5 bases short and J 4 bases short, with 17 bases between. The CDR3 loop reads CASSPRASPTYGYTF. The CDR3 bases are TGTGCCAGCAGTCCACGGGCCAGCCCAACCTATGGCTACACCTTC.

For this clonotype: A clone one base away is much larger, so this may be a read error. J is TRBJ2-3 and V is TRBV6-6; 7 bases are a match to TRBD1. The CDR3 consists of 14 residues. In germline, CDR1 is MNHNY, CDR2 SVGAGI (reference sequence). CDR3 sequence: CAGRQTGYRDTQYF. CDR3 DNA: TGTGCCGGCAGGCAGACAGGGTATCGAGATACGCAGTATTTT.

This clonotype was detected only a few times. The chain recombines TRBV10-3 with TRBJ2-5; no clear D gene. CDR3 size: 15 residues. Germline V gives CDR1 ENHRY, CDR2 SYGVKD. Trimming took off 0 bases at V and 7 bases at J, with 15 bases between the two ends. CDR3 in amino acids: CAISESNAPSGTQYF. The CDR3 bases are TGTGCCATCAGTGAGTCGAACGCACCCTCTGGGACCCAGTACTTC.

The V and J genes are TRBV5-1 and TRBJ1-6; 7 bases fit TRBD1. CDR3 length equals 15 residues. V gave up 4 bases and J gave up 10 bases; unmatched junction bases: 11. CDR1 and CDR2 (germline): SGHRS, YFSETQ. The DNA for the CDR3 is TGCGCCAGCAGCCCCACCGGGCCAGGGGGATCACCCCTCCACTTT. Translated, it gives CASSPTGPGGSPLHF.

J is TRBJ2-5 and V is TRBV5-1; weak D call: TRBD2 (5 bases). This CDR3 spans 14 amino acids. Looked up from germline, CDR1 is SGHRS and CDR2 is YFSETQ. The ends were cut back, 0 bases at V and 5 bases at J, with 11 bases in the middle. Written as DNA, the CDR3 is TGCGCCAGCAGCTTGGGACTATCTGAGGAGACCCAGTACTTC. The encoded protein is CASSLGLSEETQYF.

This clonotype was counted between two and nine times. The chain carries TRBV6-2 or TRBV6-3 and TRBJ2-5; 14 positions match TRBD2. The germline V gene encodes CDR1 MNHEY and CDR2 SVGEGT. CDR3 length: 17 amino acids. J lost 4 bases, V lost 0 bases, and 4 bases had no gene match. The CDR3 nucleotides read TGTGCCAGCAGTTACTCCGGGACTAGCGGGAGACGAGAGACCCAGTACTTC. This codes for CASSYSGTSGRRETQYF.

At least ten counts were recorded for this clonotype. The chain joins TRBV7-2 to TRBJ2-3; D call uncertain. The CDR3 extends over 13 amino acids. V was clipped by 0 bases and J by 4 bases, with 5 bases between them. Germline assignment: CDR1 SGHTA and CDR2 FQGNSA. Here the CDR3 reads CASSLARSDTQYF. The CDR3 DNA reads as TGTGCCAGCAGCTTAGCGCGGTCAGATACGCAGTATTTT.

This clonotype was seen ten or more times. The chain uses TRBV6-6 and TRBJ2-4; 7 nucleotides line up with TRBD2. Germline trimming cut 4 bases from V and 0 bases from J; bases unmatched to any gene: 6. From germline, CDR1 is MNHNY and CDR2 SVGAGI (reference sequence). This CDR3 region has 16 residues. The CDR3 spells CASSWGDYSAKNIQYF. DNA of the CDR3: TGTGCCAGCAGTTGGGGGGACTATTCAGCCAAAAACATTCAGTACTTC.

The chain links TRBV10-3 to TRBJ1-2; D is ambiguous. The CDR3 has 11 residues. V was shortened by 7 bases and J by 8 bases, with 11 bases between the two germline ends. Germline V gene data show CDR1 as ENHRY and CDR2 as SYGVKD. The CDR3 reads CAITTAGGYTF. Here the CDR3 DNA reads TGTGCCATCACTACAGCGGGGGGCTACACCTTC.

The gene calls are TRBV28 and TRBJ2-1; 7 bases are shared with TRBD2. The ends lost 4 bases at V and 5 bases at J; junction bases unmatched: 8. This CDR3 has 15 residues. From germline, CDR1 is MDHEN and CDR2 SYDVKM. In DNA form, the CDR3 reads TGTGCCAGCAGTTCCTGGGCTAGCGGAGACAATGAGCAGTTCTTC. This encodes CASSSWASGDNEQFF.

Many counts were recorded for this clonotype. J is TRBJ2-1 and V is TRBV29-1; TRBD2 matches 7 bases. CDR3 length equals 12 residues. V gave up 7 bases and J gave up 6 bases; unmatched junction bases: 6. Germline V gene sequence: CDR1 SQVTM, CDR2 ANQGSEA. CDR3 loop: CSAGGRTNEQFF. In DNA, the CDR3 is TGCAGCGCCGGCGGGAGAACCAATGAGCAGTTCTTC.

The chain couples TRBV29-1 to TRBJ2-2; 10 nucleotides line up with TRBD2. The CDR3 runs 15 residues. Germline-derived CDR1 and CDR2 are SQVTM and ANQGSEA. The J segment lost 6 bases and the V segment lost 6 bases, leaving 10 bases of the junction unmatched. The CDR3 region is CSVHPSGSVPGELFF. The CDR3 DNA reads TGCAGCGTCCACCCTAGCGGGAGTGTCCCCGGGGAGCTGTTTTTT.

V is TRBV29-1 and J is TRBJ2-1; D is perhaps TRBD2 (6 bases). Germline V gives CDR1 SQVTM, CDR2 ANQGSEA. CDR3 size: 12 residues. The CDR3 coding sequence is TGCAGTCAAGGCGGGAACGGCAATGAGCAGTTCTTC. Its translation: CSQGGNGNEQFF.

In its sample, this clonotype was seen many times. The chain employs TRBV6-6 and TRBJ1-2; D gene unclear. The ends were cut back, 7 bases at V and 8 bases at J, with 8 bases in the middle. Looked up from germline, CDR1 is MNHNY and CDR2 is SVGAGI (reference sequence). The CDR3 covers 10 residues. CDR3 sequence reads: CASTGEGYTF. The CDR3 bases are TGTGCCAGCACCGGGGAAGGCTACACCTTC.

V and J are TRBV20-1 and TRBJ2-5; D remains unclear. The end of the DNA fits TRBJ2-7 better, so the J call may be wrong. The CDR3 is 16 residues long. The germline gives CDR1 DFQATT, CDR2 SNEGSKA (reference sequence). The CDR3 DNA is TGCAGTGCCCGTAGGACCAGCGCGTTCTTTGCCTACGAGCAGTACTTC. Amino acid sequence: CSARRTSAFFAYEQYF.

This chain links TRBV7-2 with TRBJ2-5; 11 nucleotides line up with TRBD2. CDR1 and CDR2 from the germline V gene are SGHTA and FQGNSA. This CDR3 has 17 residues. J was trimmed by 5 bases and V by 0 bases; bases with no gene match: 8. CDR3 in amino acids: CASSLAISGRAGETQYF. DNA for the CDR3: TGTGCCAGCAGCTTAGCGATTAGCGGGAGGGCGGGTGAGACCCAGTACTTC.